This record concerns one T cell receptor (beta chain) sequence. The assay was immunoSEQ multiplex PCR, and TCRdb's table has in-frame clones only and misses some. The data contain about 48,000 clones, approximately 84% of them singletons. Documented time point: peripheral blood 6 weeks after treatment start. The sample originates from a study of PD-L1 blockade in urothelial cancer. V was clipped by 4 bases and J by 4 bases, with 11 bases between them. CDR3 length: 14 residues. The germline V gene has CDR1 SGHTS and CDR2 YDEGEE. The TCR originated in a man aged 55-75 years with urothelial cancer. The sequencing here drew on PBMCs, taken around atezolizumab (anti-PD-L1) treatment. The chain employs TRBV5-8 and TRBJ1-4; the D gene is possibly TRBD1 (6 bases). CDR3 sequence reads: CASSGGALNEKLFF. The CDR3 coding sequence is TGTGCCAGCAGCGGGGGGGCACTTAATGAAAAACTGTTTTTT.